A selection of T cell receptor beta chains follows, all from one sample in a study of shared clonotypes between healthy human individuals. Method: immunoSEQ multiplex PCR; TCRdb's copy keeps in-frame clones and lacks some. This repertoire shows roughly 590,000 clones, roughly 96% found once; its top ten account for about 0.11%. Material: naive CD8+ T cells sorted from blood. These receptors were obtained from a woman aged 25 to 45 in good health. CDR3s include the opening cysteine and the closing phenylalanine or tryptophan. The D gene is left open where the match is weak. Clone size is given for some rows only: seen once, a few or many times, or a class if the clone is expanded.

v_call,j_call,d_call,cdr3_length,clone_size,cdr3_nt,cdr3_aa
TRBV28,TRBJ1-3,NA,15,NA,TGTGCCAGCAGTCTATCACAGGGAGAAGGAAACACCATATATTTT,CASSLSQGEGNTIYF
TRBV19,TRBJ2-1,TRBD2,14,once,TGTGCCAGTAGTATCGTAGCGGGAGGCAATGAGCAGTTCTTC,CASSIVAGGNEQFF
TRBV27,TRBJ1-2,NA,14,NA,TGTGCCAGCAGTTCTTCAGGGGTTAACTATGGCTACACCTTC,CASSSSGVNYGYTF
TRBV28,TRBJ2-7,TRBD2,15,NA,TGTGCCAGCAGTTTATCCCTGACTAGCGGTTACGAGCAGTACTTC,CASSLSLTSGYEQYF
TRBV11-2,TRBJ1-1,NA,14,NA,TGTGCCAGCAGCTTAAGCACAGCTAACACTGAAGCTTTCTTT,CASSLSTANTEAFF
TRBV11-2,TRBJ2-7,NA,15,NA,TGTGCCAGCAGCTTAGAGGGCGGGGCGACCTACGAGCAGTACTTC,CASSLEGGATYEQYF
TRBV11-2,TRBJ2-3,TRBD1,15,NA,TGTGCCAGCAGCATCGGGACAGGGGGCACAGATACGCAGTATTTT,CASSIGTGGTDTQYF
TRBV27,TRBJ2-7,TRBD1,11,few,TGTGCCAGCCGGGACAGCTACGAGCAGTACTTC,CASRDSYEQYF
TRBV28,TRBJ2-1,TRBD2,15,once,TGTGCCAGCACTCTGTGGCTAGCGGGAGGGGGTGAGCAGTTCTTC,CASTLWLAGGGEQFF
TRBV30,TRBJ2-1,NA,11,NA,TGTGCCTGGAGTATAAGGAATGAGCAGTTCTTC,CAWSIRNEQFF
TRBV7-9,TRBJ2-2,TRBD1,16,NA,TGTGCCAGCAGCTTACCGAGACAGGGAAGGACCGGGGAGCTGTTTTTT,CASSLPRQGRTGELFF
TRBV5-4,TRBJ2-7,NA,14,NA,TGTGCCAGCAGCGCTCCCCCTGGCTCCTACGAGCAGTACTTC,CASSAPPGSYEQYF
TRBV28,TRBJ2-3,TRBD2,15,NA,TGTGCCAGCAGTAAAAGACTAGCCGGCACAGATACGCAGTATTTT,CASSKRLAGTDTQYF
TRBV10-1,TRBJ1-1,NA,12,NA,TGCGCCAGCAGTGAGGGGAACACTGAAGCTTTCTTT,CASSEGNTEAFF
TRBV27,TRBJ2-7,NA,14,once,TGTGCCAGCGCAAGTTCTAGCTCGGGCTACGAGCAGTACTTC,CASASSSSGYEQYF
TRBV5-4,TRBJ2-5,TRBD2,14,few,TGTGCCAGCAGCCCTAGCGGGAGTTGGGAGACCCAGTACTTC,CASSPSGSWETQYF
TRBV15,TRBJ1-1,NA,15,NA,TGTGCCACCAGCAGAGATCCAGGGGTCGACACTGAAGCTTTCTTT,CATSRDPGVDTEAFF
TRBV10-1,TRBJ2-7,NA,16,NA,TGCGCCAGCAGTGATTCTATCCTTCTTAGCTCCTACGAGCAGTACTTC,CASSDSILLSSYEQYF
TRBV9,TRBJ2-7,NA,11,few,TGTGCATCCGGAGGGGGGAACGAGCAGTACTTC,CASGGGNEQYF
TRBV25-1,TRBJ1-2,NA,13,once,TGTGCCAGCAGTGCGGGACTAAATTATGGCTACACCTTC,CASSAGLNYGYTF
TRBV19,TRBJ1-5,NA,15,NA,TGTGCCAGTAGTATGGCACCCTATAGCAATCAGCCCCAGCATTTT,CASSMAPYSNQPQHF
TRBV7-8,TRBJ2-7,TRBD2,14,NA,TGTGCCAGCAGCTATGCTAGCGGTTCCTACGAGCAGTACTTC,CASSYASGSYEQYF
TRBV28,TRBJ1-2,TRBD1,14,once,TGTGCCAGCACCCTCCTCGGACAGGGCTATGGCTACACCTTC,CASTLLGQGYGYTF
TRBV13,TRBJ2-7,TRBD1,13,NA,TGTGCCAGCAGCAACGGACAGGACTACGAGCAGTACTTC,CASSNGQDYEQYF
TRBV27,TRBJ1-5,NA,13,NA,TGTGCCAGCAGTTTAGATCTAGGACAGCCCCAGCATTTT,CASSLDLGQPQHF
TRBV28,TRBJ2-3,NA,16,NA,TGTGCCAGCAGTTCTACTATCCGGGTCGGCACAGATACGCAGTATTTT,CASSSTIRVGTDTQYF
TRBV28,TRBJ1-4,NA,16,NA,TGTGCCAGCAGTACGCCAACCGGGACCCGTGGGGAAAAACTGTTTTTT,CASSTPTGTRGEKLFF
TRBV10-1,TRBJ1-5,NA,17,NA,TGCGCCAGCAGTGAGTCCGGACAGCCTGGGGGCAATCAGCCCCAGCATTTT,CASSESGQPGGNQPQHF
TRBV27,TRBJ2-1,NA,15,NA,TGTGCCAGCAGTTTAGGTCAGGCCTTCTACAATGAGCAGTTCTTC,CASSLGQAFYNEQFF
TRBV7-8,TRBJ2-7,TRBD1,13,NA,TGTGCCAGCAGGGCCGGGACAGGGAATGAGCAGTACTTC,CASRAGTGNEQYF
TRBV27,TRBJ2-1,NA,13,NA,TGTGCCAGCAGTTACGGCGGCCTGAATGAGCAGTTCTTC,CASSYGGLNEQFF
TRBV7-6,TRBJ2-1,NA,14,NA,TGTGCCAGCAGCTTAACTAACTCCTACAATGAGCAGTTCTTC,CASSLTNSYNEQFF
TRBV11-2,TRBJ1-2,NA,12,NA,TGTGCCAGCAACGACGAGGGTGGCGGCTACACCTTC,CASNDEGGGYTF
TRBV27,TRBJ2-7,NA,14,NA,TGTGCCAGCAGTCCCAATCGACAGACCTACGAGCAGTACTTC,CASSPNRQTYEQYF
TRBV5-1,TRBJ1-2,NA,14,NA,TGCGCCAGCAGCACGGACATTACCAACTATGGCTACACCTTC,CASSTDITNYGYTF
TRBV27,TRBJ1-2,NA,11,NA,TGTGCCAGCAGGACTTACTATGGCTACACCTTC,CASRTYYGYTF
TRBV10-1,TRBJ1-1,NA,14,NA,TGCGCCAGCAGTGGGGCAGGGTTGATGACTGAAGCTTTCTTT,CASSGAGLMTEAFF
TRBV28,TRBJ2-1,NA,11,NA,TGTGCCAGCAGTTTTTCAGTGGATACGTTCTTC,CASSFSVDTFF
TRBV13,TRBJ2-7,TRBD2,15,NA,TGTGCCAGCAGCTCCCTAGGAGGCGGGAGGCCCGAGCAGTACTTC,CASSSLGGGRPEQYF
TRBV7-2,TRBJ2-1,TRBD2,15,NA,TGTGCCAGCAGCTTGGGGACTAGCGCATACAATGAGCAGTTCTTC,CASSLGTSAYNEQFF